Below are 6 T cell receptor beta chains sequenced from a single sample in a study of cytomegalovirus exposure and HLA in healthy donors (TCRdb year 2017). The library was built by means of the immunoSEQ multiplex PCR assay. For the multiplex PCR, a mixture combining 60 forward primers for TCR Vbeta segments and 13 reverse primers for TCR Jbeta segments was used. TCRdb stores this immuneACCESS table with in-frame sequences only. Part of the clones is absent; in the studies checked, under half of the shortfall reflects unresolved V genes, and no reason is known for the rest. The sample table lists 95,000 to 150,000 clones, about 81% of them with a count of one. 0.95% to 1.4% of the sample lies in the top ten. Sequencing input: PBMCs. The receptors come from a woman aged 25-40 years in good health and CMV-seronegative.

This clone has only a few counts. The V call is TRBV29-1, the J call TRBJ2-5, with 8 positions matching TRBD1. The junction had 9 bases not matched to a gene; V was cut back by 8 bases and J by 4 bases. CDR3 length: 13 amino acids. The germline V gene encodes CDR1 SQVTM and CDR2 ANQGSEA. CDR3 sequence (DNA): TGCAGCTCGCGGCAGGGGGCTGGAGAGACCCAGTACTTC. This codes for CSSRQGAGETQYF.

The chain's CDR3 is CASSQSSQGRIGENTIYF. CDR3 nucleotides: TGCGCCAGCAGCCAATCCTCCCAGGGGCGCATTGGGGAAAACACCATATATTTT. This chain uses TRBV4-3 with TRBJ1-3; tentatively, D is TRBD1 (6 bases). Trimming stripped 2 bases from V and 6 bases from J, with 23 bases between. Germline loops: CDR1 LGHNA, CDR2 YSLEER. The CDR3 is made up of 18 amino acids.

The chain recombines TRBV10-3 with TRBJ2-2, with TRBD1 matching over 7 bases. V shed 4 bases and J 10 bases; nucleotides not matched to a gene: 3. The CDR3 is 12 amino acids. CDR1 is ENHRY and CDR2 is SYGVKD in the germline V gene. As DNA, the CDR3 is TGTGCCATCAGTGCAGGGGGAACGGAGCTGTTTTTT. Translated, it gives CAISAGGTELFF.

The chain has TRBV6-6 and TRBJ2-3; 8 bases are a match to TRBD1. V shed 6 bases and J 9 bases; nucleotides not matched to a gene: 11. The CDR3 runs 14 residues. Germline V gene sequence: CDR1 MNHNY, CDR2 SVGAGI (reference sequence). The CDR3 region has the DNA TGTGCCAGCAGCCTGGACAGGGAGCCCAGGACGCAGTATTTT. Translated: CASSLDREPRTQYF.

The chain links TRBV10-3 to TRBJ1-1; D is perhaps TRBD1 (5 bases). V was trimmed by 8 bases and J by 0 bases, leaving 13 bases between them. Germline V gives CDR1 ENHRY, CDR2 SYGVKD. The CDR3 contains 14 residues. The CDR3 DNA sequence: TGTGCCATCGGTGGGCCAGGGATGAACACTGAAGCTTTCTTT. Encoded protein: CAIGGPGMNTEAFF.

This chain connects TRBV5-4 to TRBJ2-5, with 9 bases lining up with TRBD1. This CDR3 region has 14 residues. Looked up from germline, CDR1 is SGHNT and CDR2 is YYREEE (reference sequence). The ends lost 2 bases at V and 5 bases at J; junction bases unmatched: 4. CDR3 amino acids: CASSLQGALETQYF. DNA of the CDR3: TGTGCCAGCAGCTTACAGGGGGCGCTTGAGACCCAGTACTTC.